This TCR beta chain derives from a study of control samples from healthy donors and cancer patients. The sample holds one count of this clone. J gave up 5 bases and V 1 base, and 13 bases lay outside the gene matches. The germline CDR1 and CDR2 sequences are LGHDT and YNNKEL (reference sequence). This CDR3 is built from 17 residues. Profiling relied on immunoSEQ multiplex PCR, and the TCRdb table lists in-frame clones only, not all of them. The repertoire holds roughly 450,000 clones, with 80% to 95% as singletons. The gene calls are TRBV3-1 (or the pseudogene TRBV3-2) and TRBJ2-5, with 7 bases matching TRBD2. The receptor comes from a man aged 35 to 55 with head and neck cancer. The sequenced sample was PBMCs. The CDR3, as DNA: TGTGCCAGCAGCCAAGGAGCGGGGCGGAAGGTCCCGGAGACCCAGTACTTC. Translation: CASSQGAGRKVPETQYF.